This T cell receptor (beta chain) derives from a study of immune evolution from preneoplasia to lung adenocarcinoma. Study findings and constraints: From normal lung to invasive adenocarcinoma, top clone frequencies appeared to decrease.

Clones were sequenced by immunoSEQ multiplex PCR, and TCRdb holds only the in-frame ones, with some missing. The table has roughly 2,600 clones, about nine tenths seen once. Patient tissue came from resections in Japan or China, 2014–2017. Two lung cancer pathologists independently confirmed each histologic diagnosis. For this clone: Antigen specificity is unknown.

The specimen sequenced was FFPE adjacent normal lung tissue. This clonotype was obtained from an older person with lung adenocarcinoma.

The CDR3 DNA sequence: TGTGCCAGCAGTCTTAGCGGGGGAGTGTCAGATACGCAGTATTTT. Translating it yields CASSLSGGVSDTQYF. This sequence joins TRBV28 and TRBJ2-3; TRBD2 matches at 9 bases. This CDR3 region has 15 residues. The V and J ends lost 5 bases and 4 bases, in that order; junction bases with no gene match: 7. CDR1 is MDHEN, CDR2 SYDVKM, per germline.